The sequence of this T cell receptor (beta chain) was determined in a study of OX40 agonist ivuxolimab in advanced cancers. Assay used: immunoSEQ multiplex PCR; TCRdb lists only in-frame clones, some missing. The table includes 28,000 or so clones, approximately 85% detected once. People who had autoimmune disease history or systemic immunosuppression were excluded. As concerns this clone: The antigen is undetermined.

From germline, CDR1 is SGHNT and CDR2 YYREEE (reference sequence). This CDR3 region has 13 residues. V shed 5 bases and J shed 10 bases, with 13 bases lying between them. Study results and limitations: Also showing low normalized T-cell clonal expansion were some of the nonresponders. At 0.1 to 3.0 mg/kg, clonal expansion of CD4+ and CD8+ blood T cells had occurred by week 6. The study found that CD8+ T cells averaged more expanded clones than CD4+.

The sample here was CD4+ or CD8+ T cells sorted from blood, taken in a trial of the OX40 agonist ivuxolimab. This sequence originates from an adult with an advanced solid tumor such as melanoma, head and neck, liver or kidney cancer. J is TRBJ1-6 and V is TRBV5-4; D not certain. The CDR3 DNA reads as TGTGCCAGCAGACCGCAAGGCGGGTCACCCCTCCACTTT. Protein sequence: CASRPQGGSPLHF.